These T cell receptor beta chains were read from a single sample in a study of identical twins. TCRdb analysed the 5' RACE reads with MiXCR anew, one entry per CDR3 protein. The sample comprises over 250,000 distinct CDR3 sequences, 7.5% to 9.5% of which are singletons, and under 7.5% rests with the top ten. These data also formed part of another study, on yellow fever vaccine responses in identical twins.

Sequencing input: CD8+ T cells sorted from blood. These receptors all come from a woman younger than 30 in good health. Both conserved end residues are trimmed from each CDR3.

V gene,J gene,CDR3 protein
TRBV27,TRBJ2-1,ASRSGTIYNEQF
TRBV27,TRBJ1-1,ASSIHSATPLGAF
TRBV28,TRBJ2-1,ASSLLNPTSGRLYNEQF
TRBV2,TRBJ2-1,ASSEEAGAYNEQF
TRBV18,TRBJ2-1,ASSPPGTDFTPTYNEQF
TRBV20-1,TRBJ2-5,SASLPGLGETQY
TRBV27,TRBJ2-1,ASSPLSAAAQPYNEQF
TRBV29-1,TRBJ2-1,SVGDIYYNEQF
TRBV6-1,TRBJ2-2,ASSQHRGSTGELF
TRBV6-1,TRBJ2-2,ASENWGGDTGELF